Listed below are T cell receptor beta chains from one sample, sequenced in a study of beta chain features in type 1 diabetes. The repertoire was sequenced with immunoSEQ multiplex PCR; TCRdb's copy has only in-frame clones and lacks some. The data show hundreds of thousands of clones, roughly 12% seen once. The specimen sequenced was naive CD4+ T cells from blood. The receptors derive from a woman younger than 35 with type 1 diabetes. CDR3s include the opening cysteine and the closing phenylalanine or tryptophan. The D gene is left open where the match is weak. Clone sizes are given selectively: once, few, many, or a class where the clone is expanded.

CDR3 DNA: TGTGCCAGCAAGGAGTTCACCGGGGAGCTGTTTTTT
CDR3 protein: CASKEFTGELFF
J gene: TRBJ2-2
clone size: few
D gene: -
V gene: TRBV11-2

CDR3 DNA: TGCGCCAGCAGCTTGGAGCGGAACACAGATACGCAGTATTTT
CDR3 protein: CASSLERNTDTQYF
J gene: TRBJ2-3
clone size: few
D gene: -
V gene: TRBV5-1

CDR3 DNA: TGTGCCAGCAGTTACGAGGGACAGGGCTACACCTTC
CDR3 protein: CASSYEGQGYTF
J gene: TRBJ1-2
clone size: -
D gene: TRBD1
V gene: TRBV27

CDR3 DNA: TGTGCCAGCAGCCGGGACTCATCCTACAATGAGCAGTTCTTC
CDR3 protein: CASSRDSSYNEQFF
J gene: TRBJ2-1
clone size: -
D gene: -
V gene: TRBV7-2

CDR3 DNA: TGTGCCAGCAGCGACATAGCGGGGGAGGGGACCCAGTACTTC
CDR3 protein: CASSDIAGEGTQYF
J gene: TRBJ2-5
clone size: few
D gene: TRBD2
V gene: TRBV9

CDR3 DNA: TGTGCCAGCAGTACCCGTAGCGGGGATACTTACGAGCAGTACTTC
CDR3 protein: CASSTRSGDTYEQYF
J gene: TRBJ2-7
clone size: -
D gene: TRBD2
V gene: TRBV6-6

CDR3 DNA: TGTGCCAGCCAGACAGGGCGATCTGGAAACACCATATATTTT
CDR3 protein: CASQTGRSGNTIYF
J gene: TRBJ1-3
clone size: -
D gene: TRBD1
V gene: TRBV7-9

CDR3 DNA: TGTGCCAGCAGTGAAACAGGGCACGGTCAGCCCCAGCATTTT
CDR3 protein: CASSETGHGQPQHF
J gene: TRBJ1-5
clone size: -
D gene: -
V gene: TRBV25-1

CDR3 DNA: TGTGCCAGCAGCTCCGCCGGGGTTACCTACGAGCAGTACTTC
CDR3 protein: CASSSAGVTYEQYF
J gene: TRBJ2-7
clone size: few
D gene: -
V gene: TRBV7-2

CDR3 DNA: TGTGCCAGCAGTCCTCGGACTAGCTTGTATGAGCAGTTCTTC
CDR3 protein: CASSPRTSLYEQFF
J gene: TRBJ2-1
clone size: few
D gene: TRBD2
V gene: TRBV27

CDR3 DNA: TGTGCCAGCAGTGAGGGACAGGGGAACTATGGCTACACCTTC
CDR3 protein: CASSEGQGNYGYTF
J gene: TRBJ1-2
clone size: few
D gene: TRBD1
V gene: TRBV25-1

CDR3 DNA: TGTGCCAGCAGTTTAGGGGCTAGCGGGCGGTACGAGCAGTACTTC
CDR3 protein: CASSLGASGRYEQYF
J gene: TRBJ2-7
clone size: -
D gene: TRBD2
V gene: TRBV28

CDR3 DNA: TGCAGCGTTGAAGGACAGGGCTACGAGCAGTACTTC
CDR3 protein: CSVEGQGYEQYF
J gene: TRBJ2-7
clone size: few
D gene: TRBD1
V gene: TRBV29-1

CDR3 DNA: TGTGCCAGTACTCCGACAGGGAAAGGCAATGAGCAGTTCTTC
CDR3 protein: CASTPTGKGNEQFF
J gene: TRBJ2-1
clone size: few
D gene: TRBD1
V gene: TRBV19

CDR3 DNA: TGCAGCGTTTCGGCGGGACAGGGAATTTTCTACGAGCAGTACTTC
CDR3 protein: CSVSAGQGIFYEQYF
J gene: TRBJ2-7
clone size: -
D gene: TRBD1
V gene: TRBV29-1

CDR3 DNA: TGCAGTGCCAACGGTGGAAACACCATATATTTT
CDR3 protein: CSANGGNTIYF
J gene: TRBJ1-3
clone size: -
D gene: -
V gene: TRBV20-1

CDR3 DNA: TGTGCCAGCGGTATTCGGGATGGCTACACCTTC
CDR3 protein: CASGIRDGYTF
J gene: TRBJ1-2
clone size: few
D gene: -
V gene: TRBV28

CDR3 DNA: TGTGCCAGCAGCTTGGCGGGCACGGGGGTAGAGACCCAGTACTTC
CDR3 protein: CASSLAGTGVETQYF
J gene: TRBJ2-5
clone size: -
D gene: -
V gene: TRBV5-4

CDR3 DNA: TGTGCCATCAGTGAGTCCAGCGCTTATGGCTACACCTTC
CDR3 protein: CAISESSAYGYTF
J gene: TRBJ1-2
clone size: few
D gene: -
V gene: TRBV10-3

CDR3 DNA: TGCAGCGAGTCTAGCGGGGGAAACACAGATACGCAGTATTTT
CDR3 protein: CSESSGGNTDTQYF
J gene: TRBJ2-3
clone size: few
D gene: TRBD2
V gene: TRBV29-1

CDR3 DNA: TGTGCCAGCAGCCCAGGCCTGGGGGCCTCCTACGAGCAGTACTTC
CDR3 protein: CASSPGLGASYEQYF
J gene: TRBJ2-7
clone size: -
D gene: -
V gene: TRBV13

CDR3 DNA: TGCGCCAGCAGCCAAGGGGCTACAGGGGGCTTCTCCTACGAGCAGTACTTC
CDR3 protein: CASSQGATGGFSYEQYF
J gene: TRBJ2-7
clone size: -
D gene: TRBD1
V gene: TRBV4-1

CDR3 DNA: TGTGCCAGCAGCCAAGTCGGCGGGAGAGAGGATACGCAGTATTTT
CDR3 protein: CASSQVGGREDTQYF
J gene: TRBJ2-3
clone size: few
D gene: TRBD2
V gene: TRBV14

CDR3 DNA: TGTGCCAGCAGCTTTGACAGAACTGGCTACACCTTC
CDR3 protein: CASSFDRTGYTF
J gene: TRBJ1-2
clone size: -
D gene: -
V gene: TRBV5-6

CDR3 DNA: TGTGCCAGCAGCTTATTCCGAGCCTCCTACAATGAGCAGTTCTTC
CDR3 protein: CASSLFRASYNEQFF
J gene: TRBJ2-1
clone size: few
D gene: -
V gene: TRBV7-8

CDR3 DNA: TGTGCCAGCAGTGAACCACTAGGGCGCCAAGAGACCCAGTACTTC
CDR3 protein: CASSEPLGRQETQYF
J gene: TRBJ2-5
clone size: few
D gene: -
V gene: TRBV25-1

CDR3 DNA: TGTGCCAGCAGCTTCTCACTTTTTGGGGGGGAGCAGTTCTTC
CDR3 protein: CASSFSLFGGEQFF
J gene: TRBJ2-1
clone size: -
D gene: -
V gene: TRBV7-9